These 12 T cell receptor beta chains were all obtained from the same sample, sequenced in a study of blood T cell repertoires in COVID-19. Produced via immunoSEQ multiplex PCR; TCRdb's table is partial and in-frame only. This sample yields some 210,000 clones, of which approximately 85% are seen a single time; 4% to 6% belongs to the top ten. Input material: peripheral blood. All receptors come from a woman aged 70-85 years with active or convalescent COVID-19.

The chain uses TRBV29-1 and TRBJ2-1; 7 bases line up with TRBD2. Germline-derived CDR1 and CDR2 are SQVTM and ANQGSEA. The CDR3 has 15 residues. The trim removed 3 bases at V and 0 bases at J, leaving 5 bases unmatched. The CDR3 here is CSVDLAEVSYNEQFF. The CDR3, as DNA: TGCAGCGTTGATCTAGCGGAAGTCTCCTACAATGAGCAGTTCTTC.

This chain joins TRBV28 and TRBJ1-1, with 9 bases lining up with TRBD1. The V segment lost 4 bases and the J segment 0 bases; nucleotides outside the gene matches: 3. The CDR3 runs to 15 residues. Germline assignment: CDR1 MDHEN and CDR2 SYDVKM. The CDR3 spells CASSWDRAMNTEAFF. The DNA for the CDR3 is TGTGCCAGCAGTTGGGACAGGGCCATGAACACTGAAGCTTTCTTT.

This chain connects TRBV25-1 to TRBJ1-1; D unresolved. Trimming cost V 6 bases and J 0 bases, with 11 bases left between them. This CDR3 has 14 residues. CDR1 MGHDK and CDR2 SYGVNS come from the germline V gene. Here the CDR3 reads CASRVCTVNTEAFF. DNA of the CDR3: TGTGCCAGCAGGGTCTGTACTGTGAACACTGAAGCTTTCTTT.

The CDR3, as DNA: TGTGCCAGCAGCCAAAACAGGGGGGACACCGGGGAGCTGTTTTTT. It specifies CASSQNRGDTGELFF. V gene TRBV3-1 (or the pseudogene TRBV3-2) combines with J gene TRBJ2-2, with 8 bases lining up with TRBD1. Germline loops: CDR1 LGHDT, CDR2 YNNKEL (reference sequence). This CDR3 spans 15 amino acids. After removal of 2 bases from V and 3 bases from J, the junction contained 2 bases not matched to a gene.

The CDR3 protein is CATSRVREATNEKLFF. The CDR3 bases are TGTGCCACCAGCAGAGTTCGGGAAGCAACTAATGAAAAACTGTTTTTT. The chain combines TRBV15 with TRBJ1-4; D not certain. V lost 1 base and J 0 bases, leaving 9 bases between the germline ends. There are 16 residues in the CDR3. The V gene's germline CDR1 is LNHNV and CDR2 YYDKDF (reference sequence). Full variable domain (outside the CDR3, taken from reference TRBV15 and TRBJ1-4): DAMVIQNPRYQVTQFGKPVTLSCSQTLNHNVMYWYQQKSSQAPKLLFHYYDKDFNNEADTPDNFQSRRPNTSFCFLDIRSPGLGDTAMYLCATSRVREATNEKLFFGSGTQLSVL.

The rearrangement uses TRBV2 and TRBJ2-3, with a weak D call TRBD2 (7 bases). The V gene's germline CDR1 is SNHLY and CDR2 FYNNEI. This CDR3 contains 14 residues. Between the trimmed V and J ends, which lost 6 bases and 11 bases, there was a span of 21 bases. The CDR3 DNA is TGTGCCAGCAGAGGGGGGGTCGGGGTTAAGGTGCAGTATTTT. It specifies CASRGGVGVKVQYF.

This rearrangement joins TRBV5-5 to TRBJ2-2, with TRBD2 identical over 11 bases. The germline gives CDR1 SGHKS, CDR2 YYEKEE (reference sequence). With 2 bases clipped from V and 7 bases from J, the junction kept 7 bases outside the gene matches. The CDR3 totals 16 residues. The chain's CDR3 is CASSLVAGGPGGELFF. As DNA, the CDR3 is TGTGCCAGCAGCTTAGTAGCGGGAGGGCCGGGCGGGGAGCTGTTTTTT.

V and J are TRBV28 and TRBJ1-1, with 8 bases fitting TRBD1. The V segment lost 4 bases and the J segment 5 bases; nucleotides outside the gene matches: 12. Per germline, CDR1 MDHEN and CDR2 SYDVKM. This CDR3 contains 16 residues. CDR3 residues: CASSSSSQGAGTEAFF. In DNA form, the CDR3 reads TGTGCCAGCAGTTCGTCTAGTCAGGGGGCCGGGACTGAAGCTTTCTTT.

J is TRBJ2-7 and V is TRBV6-5; the D is unclear. Germline V gives CDR1 MNHEY, CDR2 SVGAGI. The CDR3 runs to 15 residues. The ends were cut back, 5 bases at V and 7 bases at J, with 21 bases in the middle. Here the CDR3 reads CASSPARDTPLEQYF. The DNA for the CDR3 is TGTGCCAGCAGTCCGGCCCGAGACACCCCTCTTGAGCAGTACTTC.

V gene TRBV5-1 combines with J gene TRBJ2-3; D might be TRBD2 (5 bases). Deletions cut 2 bases from V and 1 base from J, with 5 bases between. The germline V gene encodes CDR1 SGHRS and CDR2 YFSETQ. The CDR3 length is 13 residues. For the CDR3, the DNA is TGCGCCAGCAGCTTTAGCGGCACAGATACGCAGTATTTT. Encoded protein: CASSFSGTDTQYF. Looking up the rest from reference TRBV5-1 and TRBJ2-3 gives the full variable domain: KAGVTQTPRYLIKTRGQQVTLSCSPISGHRSVSWYQQTPGQGLQFLFEYFSETQRNKGNFPGRFSGRQFSNSRSEMNVSTLELGDSALYLCASSFSGTDTQYFGPGTRLTVL.

This chain joins TRBV13 and TRBJ2-5; 7 positions match TRBD2. The CDR3 extends over 17 amino acids. After removal of 3 bases from V and 3 bases from J, the junction contained 13 bases not matched to a gene. Per the germline V gene, CDR1 is PRHDT and CDR2 is FYEKMQ (reference sequence). The CDR3 DNA reads as TGTGCCAGCAGCTTTTTTTCTCGCGACGGGGGGAAAGAGACCCAGTACTTC. Protein sequence: CASSFFSRDGGKETQYF.

In DNA form, the CDR3 reads TGTGCCATCAGTGAGACTGACAGGGGTACTTACTACGAGCAGTACTTC. It yields the protein CAISETDRGTYYEQYF. J is TRBJ2-7 and V is TRBV10-3; 8 bases are a match to TRBD1. Germline lookup yields CDR1 ENHRY and CDR2 SYGVKD. With 2 bases clipped from V and 3 bases from J, the junction kept 9 bases outside the gene matches. The CDR3 runs 16 residues.